The T cell receptor (beta chain) described here comes from a study of neurological immune-mediated disorders. Over 160 million TCR-beta sequences from 15-18 subjects came out of each sequencing run. TCRdb redid the calling of the 5' RACE reads with MiXCR, one entry per CDR3 protein. Counted here are over 90,000 distinct CDR3 sequences, less than 14% occurring once; the ten biggest clones make up around 3.1%. Time point reported: longitudinal time-point 3. CDR1 and CDR2 (germline): SGHAT, FQNNGV. V was trimmed by 5 bases and J by 1 base, leaving 12 bases between them. The CDR3 has 14 amino acids. This clonotype came up many times.

The sequencing input was PBMCs. This chain links TRBV11-2 with TRBJ2-7, with D perhaps TRBD2 (5 bases). This TCR came from a female donor with HTLV-1-associated myelopathy (HAM/TSP). The CDR3 coding sequence is TGTGCCAGCAGCACGAAACTAGGTTCCTACGAGCAGTACTTC. This codes for CASSTKLGSYEQYF.